This T cell receptor beta chain emerged from a study of CD8 T cells in ankylosing spondylitis. Study-wide points: It was reported that disease-linked clones were significantly enriched in matched ankylosing spondylitis synovial fluid. Several of the motif variants were reported before in synovial fluid and blood from reactive arthritis. Characteristic, it appeared, of ankylosing spondylitis blood was a TCR beta motif of eight highly homologous variants. Disease-linked clones proved CD8+ and comparatively uncommon in peripheral blood.

TCR beta libraries were made by quantitative 5'-RACE with molecular barcodes. MiXCR was run by TCRdb on the 5' RACE reads, yielding one entry per CDR3 protein. The sample gives about 800,000 distinct CDR3 sequences, 12% of which show up once; just over 0.5% is in the top ten. The germline V gene has CDR1 SGHDT and CDR2 YYEEEE. The trim removed 0 bases at V and 5 bases at J, leaving 10 bases unmatched. This CDR3 is 16 amino acids long. Regarding this clonotype: No antigen is known for it.

This sequence was found in a male donor with ankylosing spondylitis. What was sequenced was blood, either unsorted or a sorted T cell fraction (not recorded which). This chain connects TRBV5-6 to TRBJ1-2, with TRBD1 matching over 7 bases. The CDR3 region has the DNA TGTGCCAGCAGCTTGGGACAGGGCGGTTTGTGGTATGGCTACACCTTC. Amino acids: CASSLGQGGLWYGYTF.